A single count supports the clone carrying this T cell receptor (beta chain). Investigators excluded patients with uncontrolled infection, other autoimmune disease, pregnancy or lactation. The CDR3 has 16 residues. Germline assignment: CDR1 LNHDA and CDR2 SQIVND (reference sequence). Trimming removed 3 bases at V and 0 bases at J, with 9 bases between. The record originates from a study of T cells in Graves' hyperthyroidism and ophthalmopathy. Regions amplified from RNA transcripts were the TCR beta CDR3 regions. RT-PCR in the first round (using the HTBI primer set) targeted the TCR CDR3. Each CDR3 protein is one row after TCRdb ran MiXCR on the multiplex PCR reads. The repertoire includes 110,000 to 150,000 distinct CDR3 sequences, 22% of them detected once, and about 70% sits in the top ten.

The chain couples TRBV19 to TRBJ2-6; no reliable D call. This receptor was obtained from a woman between 45 and 60 years old with Graves' hyperthyroidism that later progressed to Graves' ophthalmopathy. What was sequenced was blood. CDR3 bases: TGTGCCAGTAGTATTTTTCAGCACTCTGGGGCCAACGTCCTGACTTTC. Translated, it gives CASSIFQHSGANVLTF.